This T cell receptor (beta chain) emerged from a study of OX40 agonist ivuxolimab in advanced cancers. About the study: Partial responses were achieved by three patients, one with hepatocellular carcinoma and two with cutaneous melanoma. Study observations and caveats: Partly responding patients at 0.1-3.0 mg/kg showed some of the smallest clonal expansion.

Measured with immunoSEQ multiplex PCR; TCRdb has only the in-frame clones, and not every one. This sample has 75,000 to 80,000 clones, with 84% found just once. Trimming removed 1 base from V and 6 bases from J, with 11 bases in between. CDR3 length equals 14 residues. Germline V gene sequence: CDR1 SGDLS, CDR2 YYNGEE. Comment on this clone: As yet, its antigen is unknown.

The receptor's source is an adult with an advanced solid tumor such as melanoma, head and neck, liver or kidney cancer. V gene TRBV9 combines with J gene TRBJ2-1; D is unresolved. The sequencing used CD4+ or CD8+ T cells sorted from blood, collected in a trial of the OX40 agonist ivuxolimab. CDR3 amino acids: CASSVSTAPNEQFF. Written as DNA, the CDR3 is TGTGCCAGCAGCGTATCTACTGCCCCCAATGAGCAGTTCTTC.